This is a list of T cell receptor beta chains from one sample in a study of T cell repertoires in cytomegalovirus infection. TCRdb called the reads again in MiXCR, with one record for every CDR3 protein. This sample has roughly 760,000 distinct CDR3 sequences, with less than 40% found just once. The material sequenced was PBMCs. The receptors come from a human donor in good health (CMV status not recorded). Some clones in this sample may be carry-over from other donors' samples. The CDR3 runs from the conserved cysteine through the conserved F or W. The order of the fields is V gene, J gene, clone size, D gene, CDR3 protein, CDR3 DNA. The D gene is left open where the match is weak. Not all rows give a size; the values are once, few, many and, for expanded clones, a class.

TRBV7-6	TRBJ2-2	-	TRBD2	CASSSPPGGAEAPTGELFF	TGTGCCAGCAGCTCGCCTCCGGGAGGGGCGGAGGCCCCCACCGGGGAGCTGTTTTTT
TRBV12-3/TRBV12-4	TRBJ1-5	-	TRBD1	CASSFSSPGGSNQPQHF	TGTGCCAGCAGTTTTTCGTCCCCAGGGGGTAGCAATCAGCCCCAGCATTTT
TRBV20-1	TRBJ1-5	-	-	CSVSLGAGNNQPQHF	TGCAGTGTTTCACTGGGGGCAGGGAACAATCAGCCCCAGCATTTT
TRBV7-8	TRBJ1-2	-	-	CASSLGGRDLNYGYTF	TGTGCCAGCAGCTTAGGTGGCAGAGACCTTAACTATGGCTACACCTTC
TRBV6-6	TRBJ1-5	few	-	CASGRGYNQPQHF	TGTGCCAGCGGCCGGGGCTACAATCAGCCCCAGCATTTT
TRBV6-8	TRBJ2-5	-	TRBD2	CASFGAGEETQYF	TGTGCCAGCTTCGGGGCGGGAGAAGAGACCCAGTACTTC
TRBV29-1	TRBJ2-5	-	TRBD2	CSAKRGGKETQYF	TGCAGCGCCAAGCGGGGGGGTAAAGAGACCCAGTACTTC
TRBV6-8	TRBJ1-5	-	-	CASSPDGGFGNQPQHF	TGTGCCAGCAGTCCCGACGGGGGGTTCGGCAATCAGCCCCAGCATTTT
TRBV7-6	TRBJ1-1	many	-	CASSPRSGNTEAFF	TGTGCCAGCAGTCCCAGAAGCGGGAACACTGAAGCTTTCTTT
TRBV27	TRBJ2-1	-	-	CASSKRGDHNEQFF	TGTGCCAGCAGTAAAAGGGGGGATCACAATGAGCAGTTCTTC
TRBV12-3/TRBV12-4	TRBJ2-7	-	TRBD2	CASSFFASGGYEQYF	TGTGCCAGCAGTTTCTTCGCTAGCGGGGGCTACGAGCAGTACTTC
TRBV7-2	TRBJ2-5	-	-	CASSLARKETQHF	TGTGCCAGCAGCTTAGCTAGGAAAGAGACCCAGCACTTC
TRBV11-2	TRBJ1-5	-	-	CASISRDQPQHF	TGTGCCAGCATCTCACGGGATCAGCCCCAGCATTTT
TRBV12-3/TRBV12-4	TRBJ1-5	few	-	CASSRRLRPQHF	TGTGCCAGCAGTCGCCGATTGCGGCCCCAGCATTTT
TRBV12-3/TRBV12-4	TRBJ1-3	few	TRBD1	CASSFQAGTAGNTIYF	TGTGCCAGCAGTTTTCAGGCAGGGACAGCAGGAAACACCATATATTTT
TRBV7-2	TRBJ2-3	many	TRBD2	CASSSRGGRADTQYF	TGTGCCAGCAGCTCCCGGGGGGGGAGGGCAGATACGCAGTATTTT
TRBV6-1	TRBJ2-7	-	TRBD1	CASSPATGVNYEQYF	TGTGCCAGCAGTCCAGCGACAGGGGTAAACTACGAGCAGTACTTC
TRBV12-3/TRBV12-4	TRBJ2-2	-	TRBD2	CASSPGGFPSGGALNTGELFF	TGTGCCAGCAGTCCCGGCGGATTCCCTAGCGGGGGGGCCTTGAACACCGGGGAGCTGTTTTTT
TRBV7-9	TRBJ2-3	-	TRBD2	CASTLSGRDQDTQYF	TGTGCCAGCACCCTTAGCGGGAGGGATCAAGATACGCAGTATTTT
TRBV11-2	TRBJ2-7	-	-	CASSFYAWGGTSYEQYF	TGTGCCAGCAGCTTTTACGCTTGGGGCGGGACCTCCTACGAGCAGTACTTC
TRBV2	TRBJ2-4	-	-	CASSLEIPGAKNIQYF	TGTGCCAGCAGCCTCGAGATCCCGGGCGCCAAAAACATTCAGTACTTC
TRBV19	TRBJ1-5	-	-	CASTPFWDSNQPQHF	TGTGCCAGTACTCCATTCTGGGATAGCAATCAGCCCCAGCATTTT
TRBV4-2	TRBJ2-3	-	TRBD2	CASSQEVVTSGSTYTQYF	TGTGCCAGCAGCCAAGAAGTCGTGACTAGCGGGAGTACGTATACGCAGTATTTT
TRBV25-1	TRBJ1-2	-	-	CASSAASTTGYTF	TGTGCCAGCAGTGCGGCCTCCACCACTGGCTACACCTTC
TRBV12-3/TRBV12-4	TRBJ2-5	-	-	CASSFSELSETQYF	TGTGCCAGCAGTTTTTCCGAATTATCCGAGACCCAGTACTTC
TRBV20-1	TRBJ1-1	-	-	CSAPLGVGTEAFF	TGCAGTGCTCCTTTGGGGGTGGGCACTGAAGCTTTCTTT
TRBV28	TRBJ1-1	-	-	CASSLGPHLNTEAFF	TGTGCCAGCAGTTTAGGGCCCCATTTGAACACTGAAGCTTTCTTT
TRBV7-6	TRBJ2-7	-	-	CASSPFGGRSYEQYF	TGTGCCAGCAGCCCGTTTGGGGGTCGGTCCTACGAGCAGTACTTC
TRBV25-1	TRBJ1-1	few	-	CASSEYTGREAFF	TGTGCCAGCAGTGAATATACAGGCAGAGAAGCTTTCTTT
TRBV7-2	TRBJ1-3	-	-	CASRQFSGNTIYF	TGTGCCAGCAGACAGTTCTCTGGAAACACCATATATTTT
TRBV20-1	TRBJ2-7	few	-	CSARDHPGLSYEQYF	TGCAGTGCTAGAGATCACCCGGGACTTTCATACGAGCAGTACTTC
TRBV10-3	TRBJ2-3	-	-	CAISAGTALNTDTQYF	TGTGCCATCAGTGCAGGGACTGCCCTAAACACAGATACGCAGTATTTT
TRBV2	TRBJ2-1	-	TRBD2	CASNPTEGGASSYNEQFF	TGTGCCAGCAACCCTACCGAGGGAGGGGCCAGCTCCTACAATGAGCAGTTCTTC
TRBV28	TRBJ1-1	many	-	CASSRRGAAFF	TGTGCCAGCAGTCGCCGGGGTGCGGCTTTCTTT
TRBV2	TRBJ1-5	-	TRBD1	CASSPGQLTEPQHF	TGTGCCAGCAGCCCGGGACAGCTCACGGAGCCCCAGCATTTT
TRBV7-6	TRBJ1-4	few	-	CASSLRPRGEKLFF	TGTGCCAGCAGCTTACGGCCCCGGGGGGAAAAACTGTTTTTT
TRBV12-3/TRBV12-4	TRBJ2-5	few	-	CASSSFGEETQYF	TGTGCCAGCAGTTCCTTCGGGGAGGAGACCCAGTACTTC
TRBV11-2	TRBJ1-2	-	-	CASSTRTAGYTF	TGTGCCAGCAGCACGAGGACAGCAGGCTACACCTTC
TRBV6-5	TRBJ1-4	-	-	CANPMGRPVGNEKLFF	TGTGCCAATCCAATGGGCAGGCCCGTGGGGAATGAAAAACTGTTTTTT
TRBV19	TRBJ2-7	few	-	CASSTQDGVYEQYF	TGTGCCAGTAGTACCCAGGACGGAGTGTACGAGCAGTACTTC
TRBV6-6	TRBJ1-5	few	-	CASSYSRAGANSNQPQHF	TGTGCCAGCAGTTACTCGAGGGCAGGCGCCAATAGCAATCAGCCCCAGCATTTT
TRBV6-6	TRBJ1-2	-	-	CASSPTVINYGYTF	TGTGCCAGCAGCCCGACAGTGATTAACTATGGCTACACCTTC
TRBV12-3/TRBV12-4	TRBJ1-1	few	TRBD1	CASSLGGGQGVAEAFF	TGTGCCAGCAGTTTGGGTGGGGGACAGGGTGTCGCGGAAGCTTTCTTT
TRBV7-2	TRBJ2-5	many	-	CASSLGIGLAETQYF	TGTGCCAGCAGCTTAGGCATCGGGCTAGCTGAGACCCAGTACTTC
TRBV7-2	TRBJ2-7	few	TRBD1	CASSLVQGAVYEQYF	TGTGCCAGCAGCTTAGTGCAGGGGGCAGTCTACGAGCAGTACTTC